This TCR beta chain was identified during a study of CDR3 diversity in severe acne. For this clonotype: At one of its ends the junction is not consistent with the germline gene, which may arise from a read error.

CDR3 length equals 17 residues. Germline V gene sequence: CDR1 MDHEN, CDR2 SYDVKM. Each CDR3 protein gets one entry after TCRdb re-called the PCR reads with MiXCR. The sample has 79,000 or so distinct CDR3 sequences, about half seen once. Sequencing was performed on blood. The source of this sequence is a male donor with severe acne vulgaris. The chain joins TRBV28 to TRBJ2-6; 9 bases agree with TRBD1. Here the CDR3 reads CASSYGTGMYGANVLTF. CDR3 nucleotide sequence: TGTGCCAGCAGTTACGGGACAGGGATGTATGGGGCCAACGTCCTGACCTTC.